This note documents a single T cell receptor (beta chain) sequence. This sample is part of a study of blood T cell repertoires in COVID-19. Germline V gene lookup returns CDR1 SGHTA and CDR2 FQGNSA. The V segment lost 3 bases and the J segment 0 bases; nucleotides outside the gene matches: 7. CDR3 length: 16 residues. Sequencing was performed with immunoSEQ multiplex PCR; in TCRdb, only in-frame clones are kept and a portion is missing. Here the sample spans around 200,000 clones, more than 70% being singletons. What was sequenced was peripheral blood. V gene TRBV7-2 combines with J gene TRBJ1-2; 7 bases match TRBD1. This clonotype was obtained from a man aged 18 to 30 with active or convalescent COVID-19. Here the CDR3 DNA reads TGTGCCAGCAGCTTTGAACCCGGGACAGCTAACTATGGCTACACCTTC. Its translation: CASSFEPGTANYGYTF.